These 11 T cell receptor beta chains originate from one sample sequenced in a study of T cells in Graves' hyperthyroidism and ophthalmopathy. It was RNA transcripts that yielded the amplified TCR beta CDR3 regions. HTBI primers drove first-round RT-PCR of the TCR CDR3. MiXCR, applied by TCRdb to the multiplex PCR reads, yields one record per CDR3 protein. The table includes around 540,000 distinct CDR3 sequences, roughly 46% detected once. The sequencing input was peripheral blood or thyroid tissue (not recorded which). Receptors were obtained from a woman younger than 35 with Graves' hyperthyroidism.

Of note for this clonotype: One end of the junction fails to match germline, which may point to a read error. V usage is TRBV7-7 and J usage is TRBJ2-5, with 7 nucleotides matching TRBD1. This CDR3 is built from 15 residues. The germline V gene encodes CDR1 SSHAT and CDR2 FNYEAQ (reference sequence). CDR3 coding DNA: TGTGCTAGCAGCTCCGGGACAGTAATCCAAGAGACCCAGTACTTC. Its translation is CASSSGTVIQETQYF.

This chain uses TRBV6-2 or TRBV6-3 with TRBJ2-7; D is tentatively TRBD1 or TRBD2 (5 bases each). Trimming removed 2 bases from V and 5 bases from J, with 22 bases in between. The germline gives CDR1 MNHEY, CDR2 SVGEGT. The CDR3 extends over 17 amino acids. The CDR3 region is CASSYPTGTPPGDEQYF. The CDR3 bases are TGTGCCAGCAGTTACCCAACCGGGACGCCGCCCGGCGACGAGCAGTACTTC.

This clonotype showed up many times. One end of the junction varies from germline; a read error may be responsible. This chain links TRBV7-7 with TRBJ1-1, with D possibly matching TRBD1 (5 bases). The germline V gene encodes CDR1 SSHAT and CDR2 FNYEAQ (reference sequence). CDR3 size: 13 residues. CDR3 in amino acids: CASSPTPGEGAFF. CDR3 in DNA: TGTGCTAGCAGCCCAACCCCGGGGGAGGGAGCTTTCTTT.

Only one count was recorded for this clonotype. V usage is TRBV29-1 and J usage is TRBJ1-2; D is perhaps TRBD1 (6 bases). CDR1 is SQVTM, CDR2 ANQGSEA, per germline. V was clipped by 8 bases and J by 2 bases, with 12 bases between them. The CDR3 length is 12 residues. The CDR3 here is CSQLQGNYGYTF. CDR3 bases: TGCAGCCAGTTACAGGGAAACTATGGCTACACCTTC.

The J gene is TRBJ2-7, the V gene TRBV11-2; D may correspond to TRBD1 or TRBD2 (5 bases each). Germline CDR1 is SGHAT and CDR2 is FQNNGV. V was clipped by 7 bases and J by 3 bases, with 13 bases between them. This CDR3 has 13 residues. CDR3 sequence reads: CASIGTTIYEQYF. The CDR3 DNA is TGTGCCAGCATCGGGACGACCATCTACGAGCAGTACTTC.

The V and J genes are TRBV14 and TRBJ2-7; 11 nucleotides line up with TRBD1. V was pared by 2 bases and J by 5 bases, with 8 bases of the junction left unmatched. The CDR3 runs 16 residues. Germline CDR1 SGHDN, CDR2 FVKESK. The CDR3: CASSQIAGTGGDEQYF. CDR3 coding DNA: TGTGCCAGCAGCCAAATTGCCGGGACAGGGGGTGACGAGCAGTACTTC.

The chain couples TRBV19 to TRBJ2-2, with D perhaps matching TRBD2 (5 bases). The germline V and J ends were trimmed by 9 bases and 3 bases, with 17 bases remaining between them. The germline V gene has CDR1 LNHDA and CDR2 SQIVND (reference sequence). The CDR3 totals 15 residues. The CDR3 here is CASAPSGLYTGELFF. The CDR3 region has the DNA TGTGCCAGCGCCCCAAGCGGACTTTACACCGGGGAGCTGTTTTTT.

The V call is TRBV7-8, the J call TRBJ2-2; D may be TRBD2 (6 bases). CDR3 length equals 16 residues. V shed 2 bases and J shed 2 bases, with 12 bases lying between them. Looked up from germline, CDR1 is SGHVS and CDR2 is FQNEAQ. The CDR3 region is CASSLLAVHNTGELFF. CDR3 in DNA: TGTGCCAGCAGCTTATTAGCGGTCCATAACACCGGGGAGCTGTTTTTT. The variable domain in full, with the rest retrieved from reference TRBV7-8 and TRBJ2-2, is GAGVSQSPRYKVAKRGQDVALRCDPISGHVSLFWYQQALGQGPEFLTYFQNEAQLDKSGLPSDRFFAERPEGSVSTLKIQRTQQEDSAVYLCASSLLAVHNTGELFFGEGSRLTVL.

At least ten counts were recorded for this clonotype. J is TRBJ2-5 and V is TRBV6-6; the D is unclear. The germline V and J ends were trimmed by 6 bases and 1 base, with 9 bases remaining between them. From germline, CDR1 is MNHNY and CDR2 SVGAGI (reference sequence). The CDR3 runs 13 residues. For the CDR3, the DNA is TGTGCCAGCAGCAACCCTGGCCAAGAGACCCAGTACTTC. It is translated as CASSNPGQETQYF.

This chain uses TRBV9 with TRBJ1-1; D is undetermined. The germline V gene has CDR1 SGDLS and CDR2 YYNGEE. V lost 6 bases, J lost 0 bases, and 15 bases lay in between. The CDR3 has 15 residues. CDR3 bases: TGTGCCAGCACCCCGGGAGGCACAATGAACACTGAAGCTTTCTTT. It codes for CASTPGGTMNTEAFF.

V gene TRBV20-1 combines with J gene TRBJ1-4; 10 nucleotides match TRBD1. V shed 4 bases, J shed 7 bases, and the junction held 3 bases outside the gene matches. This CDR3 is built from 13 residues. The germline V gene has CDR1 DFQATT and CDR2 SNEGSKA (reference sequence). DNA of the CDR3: TGCAGTGCTAACCGGGACAGGGGTGAAAAACTGTTTTTT. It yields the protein CSANRDRGEKLFF.